This TCR beta chain was profiled in a study of cytomegalovirus exposure and HLA in healthy donors. Findings of the study overall: In a later analysis, V- and J-gene trimming of beta chains associated with a DCLRE1C missense variant, replicated independently. Analysis was performed later, and it showed HLA-associated TCR beta chains to be more clonally expanded than equally common others.

About this clone: Its antigen is not identified.

From germline, CDR1 is ENHRY and CDR2 SYGVKD. Trimming cost V 6 bases and J 0 bases; bases outside gene matches: 8. The CDR3 runs to 15 residues. 13 Jbeta primers and 60 Vbeta primers were used for the PCR. Produced via immunoSEQ multiplex PCR; TCRdb's table is partial and in-frame only. The profile shows 150,000 to 200,000 clones, around 75% of them singletons. The chain carries TRBV10-3 and TRBJ2-7; TRBD2 matches at 7 bases. Sequencing was done on a sample of PBMCs. This receptor was identified in a woman aged 25 to 39 in good health and CMV-seropositive. CDR3 coding DNA: TGTGCCATCAGCGATCTAGCGGTGAGCTCCTACGAGCAGTACTTC. This sequence encodes CAISDLAVSSYEQYF.